This TCR beta chain was identified during a study of human T cells and chemical hapten exposure. Stated time point: patch test 3, about 24 weeks after DPC sensitization. Treatment specified: therapeutic diphenylcyclopropenone sensitization with weekly scalp DPC. Study-wide results and caveats: While controls formed fewer of them, expanded TCRs formed significantly more large CDR3 similarity clusters.

Trimming removed 5 bases from V and 2 bases from J, with 16 bases in between. This CDR3 region has 15 residues. The library attached unique molecular identifiers to individual cDNA molecules. Each CDR3 protein is one row after TCRdb ran MiXCR on the RACE reads. The sample has around 85,000 distinct CDR3 sequences; 10% to 15% are singletons. Worth noting for this clonotype: Its cognate antigen is unknown.

The specimen was whole blood, collected in connection with sensitization to the hapten diphenylcyclopropenone (DPC). The chain has TRBV12-3 or TRBV12-4 and TRBJ2-7; D may be TRBD1 or TRBD2 (5 bases each). This receptor was identified in a woman between 50 and 59 years old with alopecia areata. Some clones in this sample may be carry-over from other donors' samples. The CDR3: CASSATGTIPYEQYF. The CDR3 nucleotides read TGTGCCAGCAGTGCGACCGGGACGATACCCTACGAGCAGTACTTC.